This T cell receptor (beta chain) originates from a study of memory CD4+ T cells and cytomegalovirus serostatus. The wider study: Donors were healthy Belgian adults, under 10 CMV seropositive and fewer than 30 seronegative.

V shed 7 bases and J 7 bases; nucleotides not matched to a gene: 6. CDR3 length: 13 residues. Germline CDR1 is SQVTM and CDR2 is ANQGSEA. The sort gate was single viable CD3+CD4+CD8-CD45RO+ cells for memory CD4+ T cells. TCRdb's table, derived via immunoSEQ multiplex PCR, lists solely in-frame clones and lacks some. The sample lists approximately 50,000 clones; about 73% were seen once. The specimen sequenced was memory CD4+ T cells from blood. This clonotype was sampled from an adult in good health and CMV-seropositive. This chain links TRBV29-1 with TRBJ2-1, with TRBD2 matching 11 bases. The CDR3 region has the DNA TGCAGCGGAACTAGCGGGAGTTCTAATGAGCAGTTCTTC. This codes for CSGTSGSSNEQFF.